A few counts support the clone carrying this T cell receptor (beta chain). The data stem from a study of blood T cell repertoires in COVID-19. Germline CDR1 reads MDHEN; CDR2 reads SYDVKM. CDR3 length equals 15 residues. V was pared by 6 bases and J by 6 bases, with 8 bases of the junction left unmatched. Original data processing: Estimated nucleated cell counts came from reference gene primer amplification. Some clones are missing from TCRdb's copy, which holds only in-frame ones; the method was immunoSEQ multiplex PCR. The DNA was the basis for D and trimming; V, J and clone size are from that table. This table has over 95,000 clones, 85% to 90% appearing once.

The TCR was taken from a woman aged 50 to 60 with acute or convalescent COVID-19. Sequenced sample: peripheral blood. The V gene is TRBV28, the J gene TRBJ2-2; 9 bases line up with TRBD2. The CDR3 protein is CASSPGGRAAGELFF. The DNA of the CDR3 is TGTGCCAGCAGCCCGGGCGGGAGGGCGGCCGGGGAGCTGTTTTTT.